The rows below give T cell receptor beta chains drawn from one sample of a study of T cell changes during pregnancy in multiple sclerosis. TCRdb keeps only in-frame clones here, not all; method: immunoSEQ multiplex PCR. This table has about 79,000 clones, 75% to 95% appearing once. Source: CD4+ T cells from peripheral blood mononuclear cells, taken in the second trimester of pregnancy. These receptors originate from a female donor with multiple sclerosis, enrolled in a pregnancy study. Each CDR3 is given with its conserved first and last residue. The D gene is left open where the match is weak.

d_gene: NA; j_gene: TRBJ1-1; v_gene: TRBV11-3; CDR3aa: CASSLGGNTEAFF
d_gene: TRBD1; j_gene: TRBJ1-2; v_gene: TRBV29-1; CDR3aa: CSARKDRDYGYTF
d_gene: TRBD2; j_gene: TRBJ2-7; v_gene: TRBV28; CDR3aa: CASSFRVGLAGPTKNEQYF
d_gene: TRBD1; j_gene: TRBJ1-3; v_gene: TRBV27; CDR3aa: CASRRTGVNSGNTIYF
d_gene: NA; j_gene: TRBJ1-1; v_gene: TRBV19; CDR3aa: CASSILQSRNTEAFF
d_gene: NA; j_gene: TRBJ2-2; v_gene: TRBV15; CDR3aa: CATTSQGKGTGELFF
d_gene: TRBD1; j_gene: TRBJ1-1; v_gene: TRBV11-1; CDR3aa: CASSKNRGEAFF
d_gene: TRBD1; j_gene: TRBJ1-5; v_gene: TRBV6-5; CDR3aa: CASRPLDRGHQPQHF
d_gene: NA; j_gene: TRBJ1-6; v_gene: TRBV2; CDR3aa: CASSVLQGGNSPLHF
d_gene: NA; j_gene: TRBJ1-2; v_gene: TRBV6-5; CDR3aa: CASRAALRGGYTF
d_gene: NA; j_gene: TRBJ1-3; v_gene: TRBV23-1; CDR3aa: CASSHAGVRAGNTIYF
d_gene: NA; j_gene: TRBJ2-3; v_gene: TRBV7-2; CDR3aa: CASSLGGTSTDTQYF
d_gene: TRBD2; j_gene: TRBJ2-7; v_gene: TRBV28; CDR3aa: CASSFGASGVTYEQYF
d_gene: TRBD1; j_gene: TRBJ2-7; v_gene: TRBV9; CDR3aa: CASSARVGTVLDEQYF
d_gene: NA; j_gene: TRBJ1-6; v_gene: TRBV6-1; CDR3aa: CASSAPTTGISPLHF
d_gene: NA; j_gene: TRBJ1-6; v_gene: TRBV7-6; CDR3aa: CASSLLRGRRNSPLHF
d_gene: TRBD2; j_gene: TRBJ2-7; v_gene: TRBV19; CDR3aa: CASSMVGGRNEQYF
d_gene: NA; j_gene: TRBJ1-1; v_gene: TRBV11-3; CDR3aa: CASSSLSDGEAFF
d_gene: NA; j_gene: TRBJ2-7; v_gene: TRBV2; CDR3aa: CASISVRAGSYEQYF